The source of this T cell receptor beta chain is a study of Ad26.COV2.S vaccination and SARS-CoV-2 variants. For the study at large: Once or twice, 56 days apart, Ad26.COV2.S was delivered intramuscularly.

Germline assignment: CDR1 LGHNA and CDR2 YSLEER. The CDR3 length is 13 residues. Deletions cut 6 bases from V and 0 bases from J, with 8 bases between. With respect to this clone: Its target is unknown.

Treatment: 19 received Ad26.COV2.S at low or high dose, single or two shots; about 5 received placebo; per-sample allocation not given. On day 63 after the first injection, vaccine and placebo recipients gave samples. Study conclusions and caveats: There was reportedly substantial breadth in spike-specific CD8+ and CD4+ T cell responses after vaccination. Measurement of non-spike TCR breadth gave similar results in vaccine and placebo recipients.

Sequencing was performed with immunoSEQ multiplex PCR; in TCRdb, only in-frame clones are kept and a portion is missing. The sample contains about 680,000 clones, around 90% of which appear only once. The receptor comes from a person aged 18-60 years who received the Ad26.COV2.S COVID-19 vaccine or a placebo. V gene TRBV4-3 combines with J gene TRBJ1-1; D unresolved. Sequencing was performed on peripheral blood, taken in a trial of Ad26.COV2.S vaccine versus placebo. The CDR3 DNA follows: TGCGCCAGCAGTCGAACGATGAACACTGAAGCTTTCTTT. It encodes CASSRTMNTEAFF.